One T cell receptor (beta chain) is described in this entry. Sample-barcoded 5' priming and a J-beta primer mix drove a second PCR of 7 to 11 cycles. A single record per CDR3 protein comes from TCRdb applying MiXCR to the 5' RACE reads. The sample records about 930,000 distinct CDR3 sequences, about 28% being singletons. The data are from a study of blood T cells in healthy people across ages. Whole-study context: Roughly one uniquely barcoded beta molecule per two T cells was captured.

These data were also filed under a second study, of T cells of mothers and their children. That work contributes: Extracted RNA, in its entirety, went into cDNA synthesis at roughly 1.4 ug per 15 ul. Nobody spotted any persistent microchimeric T cell clones.

This receptor was identified in a woman aged 40 to 55 in good health. Input material: blood.

This CDR3 is CASSASQDSYNSPLHF. CDR3 bases: TGTGCCAGCAGCGCCTCCCAGGACTCCTATAATTCACCCCTCCACTTT. V is TRBV11-2 and J is TRBJ1-6; D unclear. V gave up 5 bases and J gave up 0 bases, with 11 bases separating them. The germline V gene encodes CDR1 SGHAT and CDR2 FQNNGV. CDR3 length equals 16 residues.